The rows below give T cell receptor beta chains drawn from one sample of a study of PD-1 blockade in classical Hodgkin lymphoma. The protocol was immunoSEQ multiplex PCR, while the TCRdb copy is restricted to in-frame clones and leaves out a portion. The sample holds under 130,000 clones, around 90% seen once. Sample: peripheral blood mononuclear cells (PBMCs), taken before the fourth cycle of nivolumab. The receptors originated from a human donor with classical Hodgkin lymphoma. Each CDR3 is given with its conserved first and last residue. D genes are given only for firm matches. Clone sizes are given selectively: once, few, many, or a class where the clone is expanded.

d_call	clone_size	v_call	j_call	cdr3_nt	cdr3_aa
TRBD2	NA	TRBV27	TRBJ2-7	TGTGCCAGCAGTCTAAAGAGCGGGAGAAAGAACGAGCAGTACTTC	CASSLKSGRKNEQYF
NA	NA	TRBV28	TRBJ2-7	TGTGCCAGCAGTTTTGGCAGGGCGCTCTCAGGCGAGCAGTACTTC	CASSFGRALSGEQYF
TRBD2	NA	TRBV6-1	TRBJ2-5	TGTGCCAGCACCAGACTAGCGGGAGGCGCTGAGACCCAGTACTTC	CASTRLAGGAETQYF
NA	NA	TRBV5-8	TRBJ2-1	TGTGCCAGCAGCTTGGTCGGGAGCTACAATGAGCAGTTCTTC	CASSLVGSYNEQFF
TRBD1	NA	TRBV19	TRBJ2-7	TGTGCCAGTAGTATGGGGACAGGGGCCCTCTACGAGCAGTACTTC	CASSMGTGALYEQYF
NA	NA	TRBV28	TRBJ1-2	TGTGCCAGCAGTTATAAGGGAAATAACTATGGCTACACCTTC	CASSYKGNNYGYTF
NA	NA	TRBV2	TRBJ1-1	TGTGCCAGCAGCAGGGAGGGGAACACTGAAGCTTTCTTT	CASSREGNTEAFF
NA	NA	TRBV27	TRBJ2-3	TGTGCCAGCAGTTTAGAGGGCAGGGTAGGGGCGGATACGCAGTATTTT	CASSLEGRVGADTQYF
NA	few	TRBV7-2	TRBJ1-2	TGTGCCAGCAGCTTAGCCAGAGCTAACTATGGCTACACCTTC	CASSLARANYGYTF
NA	once	TRBV28	TRBJ1-5	TGTGCCAGCACTTATTTCAGGGATAGCAATCAGCCCCAGCATTTT	CASTYFRDSNQPQHF
TRBD1	NA	TRBV28	TRBJ2-7	TGTGCCAGCAGAGGACAGGGGGCCATCTACGAGCAGTACTTC	CASRGQGAIYEQYF
NA	NA	TRBV4-3	TRBJ2-7	TGCGCCAGCAGCCAAGAATTTCCAGGTCCCTACGAGCAGTACTTC	CASSQEFPGPYEQYF
NA	NA	TRBV9	TRBJ1-3	TGTGCCAGCAGCACTAACGGGGTCTCTGGAAACACCATATATTTT	CASSTNGVSGNTIYF
TRBD1	NA	TRBV28	TRBJ1-4	TGTGCCAGCAGTTTATGGGGACAGCCGGAAAAACTGTTTTTT	CASSLWGQPEKLFF
NA	once	TRBV4-2	TRBJ2-5	TGTGCCAGCAGCCAAGAAGTAAACAGTCAAGAGACCCAGTACTTC	CASSQEVNSQETQYF
TRBD1	NA	TRBV23-1	TRBJ1-1	TGCGCCAGCCCCCAGGGGGTTGGCACTGAAGCTTTCTTT	CASPQGVGTEAFF
TRBD1	NA	TRBV13	TRBJ2-5	TGTGCCAGCAGCTTAGGCGTAAGGGGGACAGGAGAGACCCAGTACTTC	CASSLGVRGTGETQYF
TRBD2	NA	TRBV19	TRBJ2-7	TGTGCCAGTAGTATCGGTTCCGGACTAGCGGGAAGCGAGCAGTACTTC	CASSIGSGLAGSEQYF
NA	once	TRBV28	TRBJ2-7	TGTGCCAGCAGATACCAGGGGTCTCCCTACGAGCAGTACTTC	CASRYQGSPYEQYF
NA	NA	TRBV30	TRBJ1-2	TGTGCCTGGAGTCCGACCGGTTCCGGCTACACCTTC	CAWSPTGSGYTF
NA	NA	TRBV6-5	TRBJ2-7	TGTGCCAGCAGTTACCGCCTGGACGAGCAGTACTTC	CASSYRLDEQYF
NA	NA	TRBV30	TRBJ1-1	TGTGCCCGATGGCCCTGGACAGAAATGAACACTGAAGCTTTCTTT	CARWPWTEMNTEAFF
TRBD2	NA	TRBV6-9	TRBJ2-3	TGTGCCAGCAGTTTACTAGCGGCGAACACAGATACGCAGTATTTT	CASSLLAANTDTQYF
TRBD2	NA	TRBV18	TRBJ2-6	TGTGCCAGCTCACCGACCGGGACTAGCGGGAGGGCCTCTGGGGCCAACGTCCTGACTTTC	CASSPTGTSGRASGANVLTF
NA	NA	TRBV5-6	TRBJ1-1	TGTGCCAGCAGCCCCAGACAGAATGAAGCTTTCTTT	CASSPRQNEAFF
TRBD1	NA	TRBV2	TRBJ2-7	TGTGCCAGCAGGGAACGACAGGGGAGGACCTACGAGCAGTACTTC	CASRERQGRTYEQYF
NA	NA	TRBV11-2	TRBJ1-1	TGTGCCAGCAGCGTTTATATGAACACTGAAGCTTTCTTT	CASSVYMNTEAFF
NA	NA	TRBV6-5	TRBJ1-2	TGTGCCAGCAGTAAGGGACTCCAGCATGGCTACACCTTC	CASSKGLQHGYTF
NA	NA	TRBV15	TRBJ1-1	TGTGCCACCAGCAGAGAGGGGTGGTCAAACAGCGAAGCTTTCTTT	CATSREGWSNSEAFF
NA	NA	TRBV2	TRBJ2-2	TGTGCCAGCGGACTGGGGCGGGTCTCCACCGGGGAGCTGTTTTTT	CASGLGRVSTGELFF